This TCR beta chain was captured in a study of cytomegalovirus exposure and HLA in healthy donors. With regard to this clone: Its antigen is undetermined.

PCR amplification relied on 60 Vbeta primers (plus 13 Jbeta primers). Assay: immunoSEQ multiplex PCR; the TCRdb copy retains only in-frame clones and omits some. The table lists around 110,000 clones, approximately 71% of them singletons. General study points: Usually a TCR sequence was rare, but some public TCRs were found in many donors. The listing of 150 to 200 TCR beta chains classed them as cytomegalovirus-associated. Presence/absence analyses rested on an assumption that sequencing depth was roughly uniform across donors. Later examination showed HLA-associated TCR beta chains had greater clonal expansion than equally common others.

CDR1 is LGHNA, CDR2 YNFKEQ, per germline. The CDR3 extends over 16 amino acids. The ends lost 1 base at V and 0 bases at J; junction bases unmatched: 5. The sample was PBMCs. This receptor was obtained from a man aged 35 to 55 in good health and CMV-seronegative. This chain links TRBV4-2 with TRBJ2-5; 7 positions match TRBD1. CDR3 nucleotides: TGTGCCAGCAGCCAAGTAGGGGGCTCTCACCAAGAGACCCAGTACTTC. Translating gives CASSQVGGSHQETQYF.